Each of the 4 T cell receptor beta chains below was sequenced from the same sample in a study of T cells in Graves' hyperthyroidism and ophthalmopathy. Amplification of TCR beta CDR3 regions was performed using RNA transcripts as template. HTBI primers were the set used in a first-round RT-PCR of the TCR CDR3. TCRdb re-derived calls from the multiplex PCR reads in MiXCR, one entry per CDR3 protein. The profile shows fewer than 650,000 distinct CDR3 sequences, 12% to 15% of them singletons. The sample taken for sequencing was blood. The source is a woman under 30 with Graves' ophthalmopathy.

Ten or more counts support this clonotype. The V and J genes are TRBV30 and TRBJ2-3; possibly TRBD1 or TRBD2 for D (5 bases each). This CDR3 contains 13 residues. Trimming took off 0 bases at V and 3 bases at J, with 7 bases between the two ends. Germline CDR1 is GTSNPN and CDR2 is SVGIG (reference sequence). Written as DNA, the CDR3 is TGTGCCTGGAGTGTGGGGGTGACAGATACGCAGTATTTT. Its protein is CAWSVGVTDTQYF.

The gene calls are TRBV19 and TRBJ2-3; 16 nucleotides line up with TRBD2. Germline trimming cut 5 bases from V and 6 bases from J; bases unmatched to any gene: 8. Germline loops: CDR1 LNHDA, CDR2 SQIVND (reference sequence). The CDR3 runs to 17 residues. The chain's CDR3 is CASSGGLAGGPSDTQYF. The CDR3 nucleotides are TGTGCCAGTAGTGGGGGACTAGCGGGAGGGCCGTCCGATACGCAGTATTTT. Looking up the rest from reference TRBV19 and TRBJ2-3 gives the full variable domain: DGGITQSPKYLFRKEGQNVTLSCEQNLNHDAMYWYRQDPGQGLRLIYYSQIVNDFQKGDIAEGYSVSREKKESFPLTVTSAQKNPTAFYLCASSGGLAGGPSDTQYFGPGTRLTVL.

This clonotype was found many times. V usage is TRBV12-3 or TRBV12-4 and J usage is TRBJ1-4; D is unclear. The CDR3 runs to 15 residues. Trimming stripped 4 bases from V and 0 bases from J, with 9 bases between. CDR3 nucleotide sequence: TGTGCCAGCAGTTCTCCAGTTGCAACTAATGAAAAACTGTTTTTT. It specifies CASSSPVATNEKLFF.

This chain joins TRBV20-1 and TRBJ2-7; 7 positions agree with TRBD1. This CDR3 has 14 amino acids. Losses at the gene ends were 5 bases for V and 1 base for J; bases not matched to a gene: 8. The germline CDR1 and CDR2 sequences are DFQATT and SNEGSKA (reference sequence). CDR3 DNA: TGCAGTGCTTCCCCCGGGACAGAGTCCTACGAGCAGTACTTC. This codes for CSASPGTESYEQYF.